This passage covers 10 T cell receptor beta chains from one sample sequenced in a study of control samples from healthy donors and cancer patients. The repertoire was sequenced with immunoSEQ multiplex PCR; TCRdb's copy has only in-frame clones and lacks some. Of 75,000 to 95,000 clones in the sample, around 84% were seen once. Source material: PBMCs. These receptors all come from a man between 65 and 79 years old with lung cancer.

As for this clone: One end of the junction is discordant with germline, which a read error may explain. This rearrangement joins TRBV5-1 to TRBJ2-7, with a tentative D call TRBD2 (7 bases). The CDR3 runs 15 residues. Looked up from germline, CDR1 is SGHRS and CDR2 is YFSETQ. CDR3 region: CVSSREDSPGSEQYF. CDR3 DNA: TGCGTCAGCAGCCGGGAGGACAGTCCCGGCTCCGAGCAGTACTTC.

The chain couples TRBV30 to TRBJ1-2; D uncertain. CDR3 size: 13 residues. Germline loops: CDR1 GTSNPN, CDR2 SVGIG (reference sequence). The V end lost 0 bases, the J end lost 5 bases, and 10 bases lay between the germline ends. The CDR3 bases are TGTGCCTGGAGTGTTAGACCGGGTTATGGCTACACCTTC. It specifies CAWSVRPGYGYTF.

The V gene is TRBV30, the J gene TRBJ2-4, with TRBD1 identical over 7 bases. This CDR3 has 14 residues. Germline CDR1 is GTSNPN and CDR2 is SVGIG (reference sequence). The J segment lost 3 bases and the V segment lost 2 bases, leaving 4 bases of the junction unmatched. This CDR3 reads CAWSRRDSKNIQYF. The CDR3 nucleotides read TGTGCCTGGAGTCGCCGGGACAGCAAAAACATTCAGTACTTC. Using reference TRBV30 and TRBJ2-4 for the parts outside the CDR3, the full variable domain is SQTIHQWPATLVQPVGSPLSLECTVEGTSNPNLYWYRQAAGRGLQLLFYSVGIGQISSEVPQNLSASRPQDRQFILSSKKLLLSDSGFYLCAWSRRDSKNIQYFGAGTRLSVL.

J is TRBJ1-5 and V is TRBV19; D uncertain. In germline, CDR1 is LNHDA, CDR2 SQIVND (reference sequence). V was cut by 11 bases and J by 5 bases, with 7 bases left in between. This CDR3 has 10 residues. The CDR3 is CAVSDQPQHF. The CDR3, as DNA: TGTGCCGTTAGTGATCAGCCCCAGCATTTT.

This chain links TRBV2 with TRBJ1-1; no clear D gene. Germline V CDR1 and CDR2: SNHLY, FYNNEI. V was cut by 5 bases and J by 3 bases, with 13 bases left in between. The CDR3 runs to 14 residues. CDR3 bases: TGTGCCAGCAGTAACCGGGAAGGTTACACTGAAGCTTTCTTT. Encoded protein: CASSNREGYTEAFF. Together with reference TRBV2 and TRBJ1-1, the CDR3 gives the full variable domain: EPEVTQTPSHQVTQMGQEVILRCVPISNHLYFYWYRQILGQKVEFLVSFYNNEISEKSEIFDDQFSVERPDGSNFTLKIRSTKLEDSAMYFCASSNREGYTEAFFGQGTRLTVV.

The rearrangement uses TRBV3-1 (or the pseudogene TRBV3-2) and TRBJ2-7; D not resolved. CDR3 length: 13 residues. V was cut by 1 base and J by 3 bases, with 7 bases left in between. Germline V gene lookup returns CDR1 LGHDT and CDR2 YNNKEL (reference sequence). The CDR3 DNA sequence: TGTGCCAGCAGCCAAGGACCCTACTACGAGCAGTACTTC. It is translated as CASSQGPYYEQYF.

V usage is TRBV4-2 and J usage is TRBJ1-1, with TRBD1 as a possible D gene (5 bases). Germline V gene sequence: CDR1 LGHNA, CDR2 YNFKEQ. The CDR3 sequence is 13 residues long. The ends were cut back, 0 bases at V and 7 bases at J, with 9 bases in the middle. CDR3 residues: CASSQDGGGEAFF. The CDR3 region has the DNA TGTGCCAGCAGCCAAGATGGGGGTGGTGAAGCTTTCTTT.

This chain connects TRBV23-1 to TRBJ2-7; maybe TRBD2 (6 bases). TRBV23-1 is sorted into the ORF group, with uncertain function. The CDR3 runs 11 residues. V was trimmed by 7 bases and J by 4 bases, leaving 8 bases between them. CDR3 nucleotides: TGCGCCAGCAAGGGGAGGTACGAGCAGTACTTC. It is translated as CASKGRYEQYF.

The chain links TRBV18 to TRBJ1-1; D possibly corresponds to TRBD1 (6 bases). V dropped 2 bases and J dropped 4 bases, with 14 bases sitting between them. Germline CDR1 and CDR2: KGHSH and LQKENI. This CDR3 contains 15 residues. DNA for the CDR3: TGTGCCAGCTCACCAATGATAGGGGGGGGCACTGAAGCTTTCTTT. Residues: CASSPMIGGGTEAFF. The entire variable domain, with the rest obtained from reference TRBV18 and TRBJ1-1, is as follows: NAGVMQNPRHLVRRRGQEARLRCSPMKGHSHVYWYRQLPEEGLKFMVYLQKENIIDESGMPKERFSAEFPKEGPSILRIQQVVRGDSAAYFCASSPMIGGGTEAFFGQGTRLTVV.

This rearrangement joins TRBV7-9 to TRBJ1-2; 8 bases map to TRBD1. Per germline, CDR1 SEHNR and CDR2 FQNEAQ (reference sequence). V gave up 5 bases and J gave up 2 bases; unmatched junction bases: 10. This CDR3 has 16 residues. The CDR3 DNA follows: TGTGCCAGCAGCCCACCCTTGACAGGGGCAAACTATGGCTACACCTTC. Its translation: CASSPPLTGANYGYTF.